There are many counts of the clone carrying this TCR beta chain. The antigen remains undetermined. Trimming pared 5 bases from V and 2 bases from J, leaving 13 bases between. The CDR3 consists of 14 residues. Germline-derived CDR1 and CDR2 are SGHTA and FQGNSA. Time point specified: sample taken at primary tumor resection. More than 70 TRACERx patients with early, untreated non-small cell lung cancer donated samples. No cell sorting; template was whole RNA from tumor, lung tissue or PBMC. This sample is part of a study of spatial heterogeneity in lung cancer. Across the whole study: Raw reads showed each unique TCR and UMI combination turning up more than ten times on average.

TCRdb ran MiXCR on the 5' RACE reads and lists one entry per CDR3 protein. The table lists about 92,000 distinct CDR3 sequences, more than 10% of them singletons, with about two fifths in the top ten. The study, taken as a whole, reports: Ubiquitous expanded tumor TCRs showed up in blood more at resection than follow-up.

Source: PBMCs, taken at surgery. The sequence was collected from a male donor with early-stage non-small cell lung cancer. The chain joins TRBV7-2 to TRBJ2-7; D remains ambiguous. This CDR3 reads CASSRLAGAYEQYF. CDR3 nucleotide sequence: TGTGCCAGCAGCCGTCTCGCTGGGGCCTACGAGCAGTACTTC.